These 21 T cell receptor beta chains originate from one sample sequenced in a study of T-cell reconstitution after alpha-beta-depleted transplantation in children. Unique molecular identifiers tagged the TCRbeta library. TCRdb analysed the PCR reads with MiXCR anew, one entry per CDR3 protein. In the table there are 100,000 to 120,000 distinct CDR3 sequences, about 6.5% of which are singletons. The source was PBMCs, mostly from graft donor cells, collected 360 days after TCRalphabeta/CD19-depleted stem cell transplant. The source is a male patient aged 2-9 years who had a stem cell transplant for acute lymphoblastic leukemia, so the T cells may come from the graft donor.

This clonotype was counted only a few times. The chain joins TRBV27 to TRBJ2-7; D not certain. The CDR3 is 13 residues long. V lost 2 bases and J lost 3, with 8 bases in between. The germline V gene has CDR1 MNHEY and CDR2 SMNVEV (reference sequence). CDR3 nucleotides: TGTGCCAGCAGTTTAAAGGGAATCTACGAGCAGTACTTC. Its translation: CASSLKGIYEQYF.

The V gene is TRBV10-3, the J gene TRBJ2-3; D remains ambiguous. V was shortened by 0 bases and J by 4 bases, with 2 bases between the two germline ends. Per germline, CDR1 ENHRY and CDR2 SYGVKD. This CDR3 has 12 residues. DNA for the CDR3: TGTGCCATCAGTGAGTCAGCAGATACGCAGTATTTT. This encodes CAISESADTQYF.

This clonotype was picked up many times. V gene TRBV7-9 combines with J gene TRBJ2-7, with a weak D call TRBD2 (7 bases). CDR1 is SEHNR and CDR2 is FQNEAQ in the germline V gene (reference sequence). The ends were cut back, 8 bases at V and 4 bases at J, with 15 bases in the middle. This CDR3 comprises 13 residues. CDR3 residues: CASGGLAVYEQYF. CDR3 DNA: TGTGCCAGCGGGGGGCTAGCGGTGTACGAGCAGTACTTC.

This clonotype was counted at least ten times. CDR3 sequence (DNA): TGTGCCAGCAGCGTAGGATTTAACTATGGCTACACCTTC. Translated: CASSVGFNYGYTF. The rearrangement uses TRBV9 and TRBJ1-2; D is uncertain. This CDR3 spans 13 amino acids. The germline V gene has CDR1 SGDLS and CDR2 YYNGEE. Trimming pared 0 bases from V and 1 base from J, leaving 4 bases between. Full variable domain (outside the CDR3, taken from reference TRBV9 and TRBJ1-2): DSGVTQTPKHLITATGQRVTLRCSPRSGDLSVYWYQQSLDQGLQFLIQYYNGEERAKGNILERFSAQQFPDLHSELNLSSLELGDSALYFCASSVGFNYGYTFGSGTRLTVV.

The DNA for the CDR3 is TGCGCCAGCAGCGTCTGGCCTTGGGGGTACCAAGAGACCCAGTACTTC. The encoded protein is CASSVWPWGYQETQYF. The rearrangement links TRBV5-1 to TRBJ2-5; D may be TRBD1 or TRBD2 (5 bases each). CDR3 length equals 16 residues. Trimming pared 4 bases from V and 0 bases from J, leaving 16 bases between. CDR1 and CDR2 from the germline V gene are SGHRS and YFSETQ.

This clonotype was seen at least ten times. The chain uses TRBV12-3 or TRBV12-4 and TRBJ1-1; D is unclear. CDR3 length: 16 amino acids. Trimming removed 5 bases from V and 1 base from J, with 17 bases in between. CDR3 loop: CASSRQRAYPNTEAFF. The CDR3 DNA follows: TGTGCCAGCAGTCGCCAGAGGGCTTACCCGAACACTGAAGCTTTCTTT.

This clonotype was recorded at least ten times. V usage is TRBV7-9 and J usage is TRBJ2-7, with D possibly TRBD2 on 6 matching bases. Germline CDR1 is SEHNR and CDR2 is FQNEAQ (reference sequence). The CDR3 consists of 16 residues. V lost 1 base to trimming and J lost 1 base, with 14 bases between them. The CDR3 nucleotides read TGTGCCAGCAGCTTAGGCCTAGCGAGGATTTCCTACGAGCAGTACTTC. It encodes CASSLGLARISYEQYF.

This clonotype was recorded at least ten times. The genes are TRBV27 and TRBJ2-1; TRBD2 agrees at 9 bases. The CDR3 is 17 residues long. Per the germline V gene, CDR1 is MNHEY and CDR2 is SMNVEV (reference sequence). Trimming at V came to 7 bases and at J to 4 bases, leaving 14 bases not matched to a gene. This CDR3 reads CASNPWASGIKYNEQFF. CDR3 nucleotides: TGTGCCAGCAATCCCTGGGCTAGCGGGATAAAATACAATGAGCAGTTCTTC.

This clonotype was counted at least ten times. The rearrangement uses TRBV20-1 and TRBJ1-5; D unresolved. Trimming removed 5 bases at V and 6 bases at J, with 14 bases between. Germline CDR1 reads DFQATT; CDR2 reads SNEGSKA (reference sequence). The CDR3 extends over 13 amino acids. The CDR3 DNA is TGCAGTGCTCTAGGGAAGGCGGTTCAGCCCCAGCATTTT. Translated, it gives CSALGKAVQPQHF.

This clonotype was seen many times. V and J are TRBV12-3 or TRBV12-4 and TRBJ2-3; 10 bases are a match to TRBD2. V trimming: 5 bases; J trimming: 2 bases; junction bases outside the gene matches: 7. This CDR3 spans 16 amino acids. CDR3 sequence: CASSPSGTSVTDTQYF. CDR3 DNA: TGTGCCAGCAGTCCCTCCGGGACTAGCGTCACAGATACGCAGTATTTT.

At least ten counts were recorded for this clonotype. This chain uses TRBV24-1 with TRBJ2-6, with D perhaps matching TRBD1 (5 bases). Germline-derived CDR1 and CDR2 are KGHDR and SFDVKD. The V end lost 10 bases, the J end lost 4 bases, and 7 bases lay between the germline ends. This CDR3 has 12 residues. The CDR3 DNA reads TGTGCCACAGGGGTAGGGGCCAACGTCCTGACTTTC. As protein: CATGVGANVLTF.

This clonotype came up a few times. The chain carries TRBV30 and TRBJ1-2, with D tentatively TRBD1 (6 bases). Between the trimmed V and J ends, which lost 7 bases and 2 bases, there was a span of 11 bases. Germline V gene sequence: CDR1 GTSNPN, CDR2 SVGIG (reference sequence). CDR3 length: 12 residues. CDR3 nucleotides: TGTGCCTCATGGGACAACAACTATGGCTACACCTTC. It is translated as CASWDNNYGYTF.

CDR3 coding DNA: TGTGCCACCAGCAGGGGGATAATCGACGAGCAGTACTTC. Protein product: CATSRGIIDEQYF. The V and J genes are TRBV15 and TRBJ2-7, with unresolved D. Germline loops: CDR1 LNHNV, CDR2 YYDKDF (reference sequence). V was pared by 3 bases and J by 5 bases, with 11 bases between. CDR3 length: 13 residues. Full variable domain (rest looked up from reference TRBV15 and TRBJ2-7): DAMVIQNPRYQVTQFGKPVTLSCSQTLNHNVMYWYQQKSSQAPKLLFHYYDKDFNNEADTPDNFQSRRPNTSFCFLDIRSPGLGDTAMYLCATSRGIIDEQYFGPGTRLTVT.

The chain has TRBV14 and TRBJ2-1; D might be TRBD1 or TRBD2, each matching 6 bases. Germline V gene lookup returns CDR1 SGHDN and CDR2 FVKESK. The V and J ends lost 4 bases and 4 bases respectively, with 14 bases between them. The CDR3 has 15 residues. DNA for the CDR3: TGTGCCAGCAGCCTGTTCAAGGGGGGATACAATGAGCAGTTCTTC. Amino acid sequence: CASSLFKGGYNEQFF.

This clonotype was counted ten times or more. The rearrangement links TRBV4-3 to TRBJ1-1, with D hard to call. There are 14 residues in the CDR3. The V gene lost 4 bases and the J gene lost 4 bases, with 13 bases spanning the gap. CDR1 is LGHNA and CDR2 is YSLEER in the germline V gene. The CDR3 nucleotides are TGCGCCAGCAGCCTGGATCCGGACGGCACTGAAGCTTTCTTT. Translation gives CASSLDPDGTEAFF.

This clonotype was picked up many times. V gene TRBV5-6 combines with J gene TRBJ2-1, with D perhaps matching TRBD1 or TRBD2 (5 bases each). CDR1 and CDR2 from the germline V gene are SGHDT and YYEEEE. With 2 bases removed from V and 3 bases from J, the gap between germline ends came to 9 bases. CDR3 length: 14 residues. The CDR3 loop reads CASSLPGGYNEQFF. The DNA for the CDR3 is TGTGCCAGCAGCTTACCTGGGGGCTACAATGAGCAGTTCTTC.

This clonotype was found many times. V is TRBV4-2 and J is TRBJ2-2, with a possible D match to TRBD2 (5 bases). The V gene lost 0 bases and the J gene lost 2 bases, with 16 bases spanning the gap. The V gene's germline CDR1 is LGHNA and CDR2 YNFKEQ. The CDR3 is 18 residues long. CDR3 nucleotide sequence: TGTGCCAGCAGCCAAGACCCGTTAGCGATCCTCAACACCGGGGAGCTGTTTTTT. Residues: CASSQDPLAILNTGELFF.

This clonotype was seen only a few times. This rearrangement joins TRBV27 to TRBJ2-5; perhaps TRBD2 as D (6 bases). V shed 1 base and J shed 5 bases, with 14 bases lying between them. Germline-derived CDR1 and CDR2 are MNHEY and SMNVEV (reference sequence). This CDR3 has 15 amino acids. CDR3 residues: CASSLWGSAGETQYF. The CDR3 nucleotides read TGTGCCAGCAGTTTATGGGGCTCCGCGGGGGAGACCCAGTACTTC.

The sample holds many counts of this clonotype. The V gene is TRBV7-9, the J gene TRBJ2-5, with D hard to call. The CDR3 has 15 amino acids. Trimming cost V 5 bases and J 5 bases, with 18 bases left between them. Germline V gives CDR1 SEHNR, CDR2 FQNEAQ (reference sequence). The CDR3 sequence: CASSPRDTDVETQYF. DNA for the CDR3: TGTGCCAGCAGCCCAAGAGACACGGATGTGGAGACCCAGTACTTC. The full variable domain, rest sourced from reference TRBV7-9 and TRBJ2-5, is DTGVSQNPRHKITKRGQNVTFRCDPISEHNRLYWYRQTLGQGPEFLTYFQNEAQLEKSRLLSDRFSAERPKGSFSTLEIQRTEQGDSAMYLCASSPRDTDVETQYFGPGTRLLVL.

This clonotype was observed at least ten times. J is TRBJ2-7 and V is TRBV4-3; D is perhaps TRBD2 (6 bases). V was clipped by 1 base and J by 0 bases, with 13 bases between them. Germline CDR1 reads LGHNA; CDR2 reads YSLEER. The CDR3 spans 16 residues. CDR3 nucleotide sequence: TGCGCCAGCAGCCAAGGGTATAGCGGAAGCTCCTACGAGCAGTACTTC. Residues: CASSQGYSGSSYEQYF.

The chain employs TRBV20-1 and TRBJ2-5, with 7 positions matching TRBD2. Germline V gene lookup returns CDR1 DFQATT and CDR2 SNEGSKA (reference sequence). The V gene end was trimmed by 6 bases and the J gene end by 3 bases; junction bases not matched to a gene: 10. The CDR3 is 14 amino acids. Written as DNA, the CDR3 is TGCAGTGCCCTCCGCCCAGGGAGGGAAGAGACCCAGTACTTC. Protein sequence: CSALRPGREETQYF.